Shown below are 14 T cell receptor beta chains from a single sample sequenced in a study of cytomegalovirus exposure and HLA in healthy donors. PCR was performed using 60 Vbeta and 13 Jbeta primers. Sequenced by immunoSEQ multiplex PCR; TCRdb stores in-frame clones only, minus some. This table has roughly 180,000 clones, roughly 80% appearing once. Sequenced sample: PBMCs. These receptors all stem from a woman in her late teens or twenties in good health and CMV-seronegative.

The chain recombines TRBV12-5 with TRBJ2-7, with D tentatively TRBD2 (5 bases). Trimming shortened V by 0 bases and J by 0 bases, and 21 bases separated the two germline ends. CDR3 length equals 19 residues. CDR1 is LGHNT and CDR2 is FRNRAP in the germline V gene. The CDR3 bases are TGTGCTAGTGGTTTGGTCCTAACCCCCGGGATAAAAACCTCCTACGAGCAGTACTTC. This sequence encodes CASGLVLTPGIKTSYEQYF.

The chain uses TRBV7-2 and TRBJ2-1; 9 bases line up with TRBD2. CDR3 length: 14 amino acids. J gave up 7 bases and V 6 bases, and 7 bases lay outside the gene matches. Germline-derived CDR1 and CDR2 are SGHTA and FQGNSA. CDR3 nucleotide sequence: TGTGCCAGCAGGACTAGCGGAGACAGGAATGAGCAGTTCTTC. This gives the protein CASRTSGDRNEQFF.

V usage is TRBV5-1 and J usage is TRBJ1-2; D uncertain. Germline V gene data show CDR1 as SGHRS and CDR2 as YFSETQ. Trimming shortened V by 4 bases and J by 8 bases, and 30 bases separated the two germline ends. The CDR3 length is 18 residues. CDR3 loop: CASSPFPPRYSQLEGYTF. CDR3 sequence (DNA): TGCGCCAGCAGCCCCTTTCCCCCAAGGTACTCCCAACTAGAAGGCTACACCTTC. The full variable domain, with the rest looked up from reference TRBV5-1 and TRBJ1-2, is KAGVTQTPRYLIKTRGQQVTLSCSPISGHRSVSWYQQTPGQGLQFLFEYFSETQRNKGNFPGRFSGRQFSNSRSEMNVSTLELGDSALYLCASSPFPPRYSQLEGYTFGSGTRLTVV.

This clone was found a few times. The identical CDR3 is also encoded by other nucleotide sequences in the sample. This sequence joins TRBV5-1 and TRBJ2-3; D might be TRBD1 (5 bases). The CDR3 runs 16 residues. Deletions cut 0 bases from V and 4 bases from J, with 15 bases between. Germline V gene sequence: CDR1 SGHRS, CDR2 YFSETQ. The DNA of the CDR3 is TGCGCCAGCAGCTTGGGTCAGGGTCCACTTGCAGATACGCAGTATTTT. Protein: CASSLGQGPLADTQYF.

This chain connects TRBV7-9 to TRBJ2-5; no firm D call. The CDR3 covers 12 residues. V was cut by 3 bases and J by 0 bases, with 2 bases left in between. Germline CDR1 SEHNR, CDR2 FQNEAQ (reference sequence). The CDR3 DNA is TGTGCCAGCAGCTTCAACCAAGAGACCCAGTACTTC. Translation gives CASSFNQETQYF.

This CDR3 is CASSPLSTATRDEQYF. DNA for the CDR3: TGTGCCAGCTCACCTCTTTCGACAGCCACAAGGGACGAGCAGTACTTC. The J gene is TRBJ2-7, the V gene TRBV18; TRBD1 might be the D (5 bases). Germline V gives CDR1 KGHSH, CDR2 LQKENI. The V end lost 3 bases, the J end lost 5 bases, and 20 bases lay between the germline ends. The CDR3 loop spans 16 amino acids.

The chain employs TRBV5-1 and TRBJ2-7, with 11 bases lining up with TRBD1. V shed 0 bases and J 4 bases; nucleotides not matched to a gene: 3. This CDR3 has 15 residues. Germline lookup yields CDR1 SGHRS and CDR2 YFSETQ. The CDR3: CASSLGTGGVYEQYF. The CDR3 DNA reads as TGCGCCAGCAGCTTGGGGACAGGGGGCGTTTACGAGCAGTACTTC.

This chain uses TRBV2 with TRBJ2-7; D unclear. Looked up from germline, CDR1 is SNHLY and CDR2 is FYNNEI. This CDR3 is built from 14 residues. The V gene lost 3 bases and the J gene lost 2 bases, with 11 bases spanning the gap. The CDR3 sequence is CASSDFQVPYEQYF. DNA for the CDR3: TGTGCCAGCAGTGACTTCCAGGTCCCCTACGAGCAGTACTTC.

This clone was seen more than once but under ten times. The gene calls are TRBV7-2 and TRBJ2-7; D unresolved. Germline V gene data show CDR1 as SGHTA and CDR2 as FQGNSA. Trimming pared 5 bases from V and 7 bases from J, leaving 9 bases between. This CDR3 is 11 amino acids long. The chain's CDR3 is CASSRRGEQYF. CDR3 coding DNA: TGTGCCAGCAGCCGGCGCGGTGAGCAGTACTTC.

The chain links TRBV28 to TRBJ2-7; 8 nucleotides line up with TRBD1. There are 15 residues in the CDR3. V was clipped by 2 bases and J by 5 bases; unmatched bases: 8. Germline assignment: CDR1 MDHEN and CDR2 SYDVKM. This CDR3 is CASSLKVRGRNEQYF. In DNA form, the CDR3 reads TGTGCCAGCAGTTTAAAAGTCAGGGGGCGAAACGAGCAGTACTTC.

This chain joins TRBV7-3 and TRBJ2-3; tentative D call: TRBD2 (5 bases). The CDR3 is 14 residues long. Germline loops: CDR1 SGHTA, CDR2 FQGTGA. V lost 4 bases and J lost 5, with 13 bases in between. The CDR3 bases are TGTGCCAGCAGCTCGGACGGGGTTTTAGATACGCAGTATTTT. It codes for CASSSDGVLDTQYF. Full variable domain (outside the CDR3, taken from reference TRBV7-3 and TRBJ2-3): GAGVSQTPSNKVTEKGKYVELRCDPISGHTALYWYRQSLGQGPEFLIYFQGTGAADDSGLPNDRFFAVRPEGSVSTLKIQRTERGDSAVYLCASSSDGVLDTQYFGPGTRLTVL.

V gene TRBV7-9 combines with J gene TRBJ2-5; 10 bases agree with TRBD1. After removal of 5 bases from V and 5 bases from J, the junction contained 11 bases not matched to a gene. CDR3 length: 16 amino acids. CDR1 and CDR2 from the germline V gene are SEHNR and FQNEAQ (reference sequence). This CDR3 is CASSQGTGALGETQYF. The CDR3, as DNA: TGTGCCAGCAGCCAGGGGACAGGGGCCCTGGGGGAGACCCAGTACTTC.

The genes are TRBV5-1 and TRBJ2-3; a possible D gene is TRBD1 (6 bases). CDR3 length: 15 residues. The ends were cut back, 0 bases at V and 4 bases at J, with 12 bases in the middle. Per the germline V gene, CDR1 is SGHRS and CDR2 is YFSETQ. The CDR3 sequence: CASSLGGPRSDTQYF. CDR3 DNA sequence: TGCGCCAGCAGCTTGGGGGGGCCGAGGTCAGATACGCAGTATTTT. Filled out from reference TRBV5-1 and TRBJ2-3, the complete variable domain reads KAGVTQTPRYLIKTRGQQVTLSCSPISGHRSVSWYQQTPGQGLQFLFEYFSETQRNKGNFPGRFSGRQFSNSRSEMNVSTLELGDSALYLCASSLGGPRSDTQYFGPGTRLTVL.

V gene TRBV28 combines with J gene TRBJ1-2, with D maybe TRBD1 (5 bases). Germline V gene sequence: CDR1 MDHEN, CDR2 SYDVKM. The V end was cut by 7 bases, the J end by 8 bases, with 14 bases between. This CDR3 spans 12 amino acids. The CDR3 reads CASTFGRGGYTF. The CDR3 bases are TGTGCCAGCACTTTCGGGAGGGGCGGCTACACCTTC.